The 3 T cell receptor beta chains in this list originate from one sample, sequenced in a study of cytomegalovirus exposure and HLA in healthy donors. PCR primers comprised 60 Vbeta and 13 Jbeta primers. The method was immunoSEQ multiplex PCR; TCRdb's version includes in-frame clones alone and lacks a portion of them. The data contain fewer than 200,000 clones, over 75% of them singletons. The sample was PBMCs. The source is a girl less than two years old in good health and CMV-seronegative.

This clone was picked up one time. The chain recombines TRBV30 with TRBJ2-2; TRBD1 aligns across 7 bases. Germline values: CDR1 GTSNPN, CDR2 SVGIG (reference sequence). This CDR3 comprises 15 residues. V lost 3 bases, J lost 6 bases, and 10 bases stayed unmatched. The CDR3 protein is CAWRSGQGGPGELFF. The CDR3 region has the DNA TGTGCCTGGAGATCGGGACAAGGGGGCCCCGGGGAGCTGTTTTTT.

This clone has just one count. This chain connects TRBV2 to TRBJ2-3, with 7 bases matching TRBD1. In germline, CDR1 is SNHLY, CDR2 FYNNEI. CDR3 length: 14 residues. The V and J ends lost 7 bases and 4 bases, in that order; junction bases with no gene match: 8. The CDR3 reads CASKVRQGADTQYF. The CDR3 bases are TGTGCCAGCAAGGTTAGACAGGGCGCAGATACGCAGTATTTT.

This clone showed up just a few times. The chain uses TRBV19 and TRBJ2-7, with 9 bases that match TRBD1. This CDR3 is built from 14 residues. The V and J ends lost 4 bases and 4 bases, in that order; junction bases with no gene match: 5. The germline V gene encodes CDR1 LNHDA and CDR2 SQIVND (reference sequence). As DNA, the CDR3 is TGTGCCAGTAGTAGGCGGACAGGGGAATACGAGCAGTACTTC. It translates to CASSRRTGEYEQYF. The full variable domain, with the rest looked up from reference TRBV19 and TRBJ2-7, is DGGITQSPKYLFRKEGQNVTLSCEQNLNHDAMYWYRQDPGQGLRLIYYSQIVNDFQKGDIAEGYSVSREKKESFPLTVTSAQKNPTAFYLCASSRRTGEYEQYFGPGTRLTVT.